Listed below are T cell receptor beta chains from one sample, sequenced in a study of molecular identifiers for immune sequencing clone quantification. One entry per CDR3 protein results from TCRdb running MiXCR on the PCR reads. The data contain over 600,000 distinct CDR3 sequences, nearly 20% of them singletons. The specimen sequenced was naive CD8+ T cells from blood, with Jurkat cell RNA spiked in. The source of these receptors is a human donor in good health. Some libraries in this study had Jurkat cell RNA spiked in. CDR3s include the opening cysteine and the closing phenylalanine or tryptophan.

J,length,V,CDR3
TRBJ2-3,17,TRBV7-9,CASSLGLSGGVTDTQYF
TRBJ2-1,16,TRBV7-3,CASSLTASGRVSEQFF
TRBJ2-7,14,TRBV9,CASSVGGGAYERYF
TRBJ2-2,14,TRBV7-6,CASSLAGPAGELFF
TRBJ1-1,15,TRBV5-6,CASSWVGSLNTEAFF
TRBJ1-4,13,TRBV12-3/TRBV12-4,CASRTGLREKLFF
TRBJ2-5,14,TRBV7-9,CASSLGLGRETQYF
TRBJ2-7,13,TRBV5-6,CASRLGQQYEQYF
TRBJ1-1,13,TRBV7-2,CASTTVLNTEAFF
TRBJ1-5,13,TRBV19,CASDDSRGQPQHF
TRBJ2-7,14,TRBV9,CASSVGAGAYEQYF
TRBJ1-5,16,TRBV4-3,CASSQDRAGGNQPQHF
TRBJ1-1,14,TRBV4-3,CASSQRQGKAEAFF
TRBJ2-3,15,TRBV30,CAWSVMTHSTDTQYF
TRBJ2-2,13,TRBV4-1,CGSGATNTGELFF
TRBJ1-4,19,TRBV7-2,CASSPEAGWGWGLNEKLFF
TRBJ1-4,17,TRBV7-9,CASSLGVTTRFNEKLFF
TRBJ2-3,15,TRBV19,CASQGTGGSTDTQYF
TRBJ2-7,13,TRBV18,CASSTTGLVEQYF
TRBJ2-7,14,TRBV6-1,CASSVTGRFYEQYF
TRBJ2-3,19,TRBV9,CASSARGTSGGYSTDTQYF
TRBJ1-4,16,TRBV7-9,CASSLVGGQLNEKLFF
TRBJ2-3,14,TRBV7-7,CASSGTGYIDTQYF
TRBJ1-2,13,TRBV19,CATNQGFAYGYTF
TRBJ2-1,14,TRBV4-3,CASSLTGLGVEQFF
TRBJ1-1,13,TRBV30,CAWSQGGWTEAFF
TRBJ2-7,12,TRBV20-1,CSARQRTYEQYF
TRBJ1-5,13,TRBV9,CASSVNSNQPQHF
TRBJ2-7,17,TRBV7-2,CASSPMNGWDIAYEQYF
TRBJ2-1,15,TRBV9,CASSTTGTGRNEQFF
TRBJ2-7,15,TRBV19,CASSTPLGQAYEQYF
TRBJ1-5,15,TRBV19,CASSLTQGAWQPQHF
TRBJ2-2,16,TRBV27,CASSFVGVEGAGEQFF
TRBJ1-2,14,TRBV11-2,CASSLRDRIDGYTF
TRBJ2-7,13,TRBV2,CASRTSGTYEQYF
TRBJ2-2,16,TRBV5-1,CASSPETSWYTGELFF
TRBJ1-4,15,TRBV9,CASSQPSRFGEKLFF
TRBJ1-5,15,TRBV28,CASTIEGQLHQPQHF
TRBJ2-7,13,TRBV6-5,CAGRYSAGYEQYF
TRBJ2-3,13,TRBV11-2,CASSRDFADTQYF
TRBJ2-5,17,TRBV3-1,CASSQATAGALQETQYF
TRBJ2-7,17,TRBV14,CASSQDLGRPSYYEQYF
TRBJ2-1,16,TRBV7-2,CASSLDVFSSYNEQFF
TRBJ1-4,13,TRBV15,CATSSARGEKLFF
TRBJ1-5,20,TRBV21-1,CASRDRGLLISTTSNQPQHF
TRBJ2-3,15,TRBV20-1,CSARAQGEGTDTQYF
TRBJ1-4,14,TRBV7-9,CASSTGEFGEKLFF
TRBJ2-7,13,TRBV6-2/TRBV6-3,CATQGQVTYEQYF
TRBJ1-6,15,TRBV28,CASRNTGTGDSPLHF
TRBJ2-1,22,TRBV7-9,CASSGRGTGTSGRPQSYNEQFF
TRBJ1-3,16,TRBV18,CASSPRFTLSGNTIYF
TRBJ1-1,15,TRBV28,CASRPDSPRSTEAFF
TRBJ2-7,13,TRBV19,CASSIAPGVEQYF
TRBJ2-7,14,TRBV20-1,CSAWTGTGGGEQYF